This T cell receptor (beta chain) came from a study of T cells expressing NK-cell markers. TCRdb processed the 5' RACE reads again and assigns one entry to each CDR3 protein, with no DNA. The listing contains under 500,000 distinct CDR3 sequences. Sequencing input: blood T cells: a sorted CD56 or NKG2C T cell subset, CD4+ or CD8+ T cells, or bulk PBMC T cells (not recorded which). This receptor was taken from a woman aged 18 to 75 in good health.

The CDR3 sequence is CSARGVQENEKLFF. J is TRBJ1-4 and V is TRBV29-1. Germline assignment: CDR1 SQVTM and CDR2 ANQGSEA. CDR3 length equals 14 residues.